This T cell receptor (beta chain) was profiled in a study of CD8 T cells in Susac syndrome. The authors reverse transcribed about 0.5 to 1 ug RNA with random hexamers. TCRdb itself ran the immunoSEQ multiplex PCR reads through MiXCR, one entry per CDR3 protein. The table records approximately 77,000 distinct CDR3 sequences, roughly 91% of them present only once. The CDR3 contains 15 residues. The germline V gene has CDR1 SGHTA and CDR2 FQGNSA. The V end lost 5 bases, the J end lost 5 bases, and 15 bases lay between the germline ends. The sample holds one count of this clonotype. The sequence was collected from a human donor with Susac syndrome. Sequencing used CD4+ T cells from PBMCs. This chain uses TRBV7-2 with TRBJ1-4; tentatively, D is TRBD1 (6 bases). CDR3 coding DNA: TGTGCCAGCAGCCCACGACAGGAATTCAATGAAAAACTGTTTTTT. Amino acid sequence: CASSPRQEFNEKLFF.